This is a list of T cell receptor beta chains from one sample in a study. TCRdb called the 5' RACE reads again in MiXCR, with one record for every CDR3 protein. The sample includes some 13,000 distinct CDR3 sequences, less than 25% of them seen just once. The sample consisted of naive CD4+ T cells sorted from blood. Every receptor here comes from a female donor with breast cancer. CDR3s include the opening cysteine and the closing phenylalanine or tryptophan. D genes are given only for firm matches. The size entry is marked missing in some rows and otherwise reads once, few, many or a size class.

TRBD1	TRBV18	many	TRBJ2-1	TGTGCCAGCTCACGACCGGGACAGAGGTCTGGCAATGAGCAGTTCTTC	CASSRPGQRSGNEQFF
NA	TRBV29-1	NA	TRBJ1-2	TGCAGCGTATTGACCCCGGAGCATGGCTACACCTTC	CSVLTPEHGYTF
NA	TRBV7-2	NA	TRBJ1-3	TGTGCCAGCAGCAGGACACGTCCCGGAAACACCATATATTTT	CASSRTRPGNTIYF
NA	TRBV12-3/TRBV12-4	medium-sized	TRBJ2-2	TGTGCCAGCACTCGAGGGGTAGCGGTGGGCACCGGGGAGCTGTTTTTT	CASTRGVAVGTGELFF
TRBD2	TRBV20-1	medium-sized	TRBJ2-3	TGCAGTGCTAGCCAGCGGGAGAGAGGCACAGATACGCAGTATTTT	CSASQRERGTDTQYF
TRBD1	TRBV20-1	many	TRBJ1-5	TGCAGTGCCCACCCCGCAGGGGGCTCTAGCAATCAGCCCCAGCATTTT	CSAHPAGGSSNQPQHF
TRBD2	TRBV24-1	many	TRBJ2-1	TGTGCCACCAGTGAGAGCGGGAGGGCCCCCTACAATGAGCAGTTCTTC	CATSESGRAPYNEQFF
NA	TRBV6-1	many	TRBJ2-3	TGTGCCAGCAGTTCGAGGGGCCTCCACCTCACAGATACGCAGTATTTT	CASSSRGLHLTDTQYF
NA	TRBV6-5	NA	TRBJ2-4	TGTGCCAGCAGTTACAAAGACATTCAGCACTTC	CASSYKDIQHF
NA	TRBV11-2	many	TRBJ2-1	TGTGCCAGCAGTACCCGACAGGAGGGATTTTACAATGAGCAGTTCTTC	CASSTRQEGFYNEQFF
TRBD1	TRBV18	NA	TRBJ1-2	TGTGCCAGCTCACCACCGCTGGGACAGCGAGGTAACTATGGCTACACCTTC	CASSPPLGQRGNYGYTF